One sample yielded the 11 T cell receptor beta chains listed below, sequenced in a study of blood T cells in healthy people across ages. Together with a sample-barcoded 5' primer, a J-beta primer mix was included in a second PCR lasting about 7 to 11 cycles. Via MiXCR, TCRdb re-called the 5' RACE reads, giving one row per CDR3 protein. The sample holds around 710,000 distinct CDR3 sequences, roughly 41% seen once. Sequencing used blood. These receptor sequences come from a woman aged 55-70 years in good health.

The CDR3 region has the DNA TGTGCCAGCAGCCCACGTCCCGGGACTAGCGGGGGTAATGAGCAGTACTTC. Its protein product is CASSPRPGTSGGNEQYF. The gene calls are TRBV9 and TRBJ2-7; 14 nucleotides agree with TRBD2. The CDR3 is made up of 17 amino acids. V was pared by 4 bases and J by 7 bases, with 13 bases of the junction left unmatched. The germline CDR1 and CDR2 sequences are SGDLS and YYNGEE.

The chain recombines TRBV29-1 with TRBJ2-7, with 7 bases identical to TRBD2. This CDR3 spans 14 amino acids. Germline V gives CDR1 SQVTM, CDR2 ANQGSEA. Unmatched junction bases numbered 3, after V lost 1 base and J lost 0 bases. Written as DNA, the CDR3 is TGCAGCGTTGAAGGGGGGGGAAGCTCCTACGAGCAGTACTTC. Its translation is CSVEGGGSSYEQYF.

This chain connects TRBV25-1 to TRBJ2-3; a weak D match, TRBD1 (6 bases). The CDR3 totals 15 residues. Trimming left V 1 base short and J 2 bases short, with 10 bases between. CDR1 is MGHDK and CDR2 is SYGVNS in the germline V gene. CDR3 in DNA: TGTGCCAGCAGTGAATGGGACATACCCACAGATACGCAGTATTTT. It specifies CASSEWDIPTDTQYF. Complete variable domain (other parts from reference TRBV25-1 and TRBJ2-3): EADIYQTPRYLVIGTGKKITLECSQTMGHDKMYWYQQDPGMELHLIHYSYGVNSTEKGDLSSESTVSRIRTEHFPLTLESARPSHTSQYLCASSEWDIPTDTQYFGPGTRLTVL.

CDR3 sequence: CASSYRSDTEAFF. The CDR3 DNA is TGTGCCAGCAGTTACAGGTCAGACACTGAAGCTTTCTTT. The chain uses TRBV6-6 and TRBJ1-1; D gene unclear. Germline V lookup: CDR1 MNHNY, CDR2 SVGAGI (reference sequence). This CDR3 has 13 residues. The V end lost 2 bases, the J end lost 3 bases, and 7 bases lay between the germline ends.

The V call is TRBV11-2, the J call TRBJ2-7; no clear D gene. Germline assignment: CDR1 SGHAT and CDR2 FQNNGV. V lost 0 bases and J lost 4, with 13 bases in between. The CDR3 is 15 residues long. CDR3 sequence (DNA): TGTGCCAGCAGCTTAGATCTGATTGGTGGGTACGAGCAGTACTTC. It yields the protein CASSLDLIGGYEQYF.

The gene calls are TRBV7-2 and TRBJ1-1; D is unclear. Germline V lookup: CDR1 SGHTA, CDR2 FQGNSA. The CDR3 spans 13 residues. Trimming left V 8 bases short and J 5 bases short, with 15 bases between. For the CDR3, the DNA is TGTGCCAGCGGCAAGAGTTCCTTGACTGAAGCTTTCTTT. It translates to CASGKSSLTEAFF.

This clonotype has ten or more counts. The chain has TRBV28 and TRBJ2-7; TRBD2 agrees at 8 bases. Germline V gives CDR1 MDHEN, CDR2 SYDVKM. The CDR3 is 14 residues long. The V gene end was trimmed by 1 base and the J gene end by 3 bases; junction bases not matched to a gene: 2. The CDR3 coding sequence is TGTGCCAGCAGTTTATCGGGAGGGGGCTACGAGCAGTACTTC. Its translation is CASSLSGGGYEQYF.

This clonotype has a handful of counts. The CDR3 coding sequence is TGTGCCAGCAGCTTCGGGACTACCGGGATGAGCGAGCAGTACTTC. Its translation is CASSFGTTGMSEQYF. V and J are TRBV7-2 and TRBJ2-5; 7 positions match TRBD2. The end of the DNA is better explained by TRBJ2-7, so the J call may be wrong. CDR1 and CDR2 (germline): SGHTA, FQGNSA. There are 15 residues in the CDR3.

This chain joins TRBV9 and TRBJ2-1; TRBD2 matches at 7 bases. The end of the DNA aligns better with TRBJ2-7, so the J call may be wrong. This CDR3 spans 18 amino acids. Germline V lookup: CDR1 SGDLS, CDR2 YYNGEE. CDR3: CASSVAPSGAYSYNEQYF. In DNA form, the CDR3 reads TGTGCCAGCAGCGTAGCGCCTAGCGGTGCCTACTCCTACAATGAGCAGTACTTC.

The table lists this clonotype with a few counts. This chain connects TRBV6-5 to TRBJ2-5, with 8 bases fitting TRBD1. This CDR3 is 14 amino acids long. Germline V CDR1 and CDR2: MNHEY, SVGAGI. Germline trimming cut 6 bases from V and 5 bases from J; bases unmatched to any gene: 8. This CDR3 reads CASRETGAWETQYF. In DNA form, the CDR3 reads TGTGCCAGCAGGGAGACAGGGGCATGGGAGACCCAGTACTTC.

As for this clonotype: A single base separates this from a much larger clone, so it may be a read error. The J gene is TRBJ2-1, the V gene TRBV20-1; 11 nucleotides agree with TRBD2. The V and J ends lost 3 bases and 11 bases, in that order; junction bases with no gene match: 15. The CDR3 length is 16 residues. Germline V lookup: CDR1 DFQATT, CDR2 SNEGSKA (reference sequence). CDR3 DNA: TGCAGTGCTAGGACTAGCGGGAAGCAAGTTTTGAATAAGCAGTTCTTC. Translating it yields CSARTSGKQVLNKQFF.